This record covers a single TCR beta chain. Its binding antigen is unknown. Per-base qualities were not stored, and no clone one base away is much larger. Library construction relied on PCR. TCRdb records Illumina HiSeq 2500 as the sequencer. To normalize quantification of the TCRbeta repertoire, the TCR libraries were built with molecular barcoding that relied on unique molecular identifiers. TCRdb redid the processing of the public reads, applying fastp at Q25 and MiXCR, and retained in-frame beta chains. CDR3 protein sequences are deduplicated, and each keeps its most common genes and DNA. A total of roughly 500,000 distinct CDR3 sequences appear in this sample, approximately 32% of them only once. Of the sample, more than 2% is held by the ten largest clones. Counted from cysteine to phenylalanine, this CDR3 has 16 amino acids. Only CDR3 DNA remains: 48 bases, in frame from the first base. Trimming takes 0 bases from V and 1 base from J, and the germline ends sit 8 bases apart. The CDR1 and CDR2 encoded by the germline V gene are SGHRS and YFSETQ.

This record comes from a study of T-cell reconstitution after alpha-beta-depleted transplantation in children (dated by TCRdb to the mid-2010s). Background on the whole study: Using TCR repertoire profiling, the study followed T-cell immune reconstitution in a quantitative way in children after TCRalphabeta/CD19-depleted allogeneic hematopoietic cell transplantation.

This TCR derives from a human donor who donated a stem cell graft to a child with aplastic anemia. The sequences come from PBMCs from the stem cell graft donor, collected from the stem cell graft. The chain is assembled from TRBV5-1 and TRBJ2-6, with no confident D gene call. The CDR3 protein is CASSLAPASGANVLTF. The sequenced DNA: TGCGCCAGCAGCTTGGCCCCGGCATCTGGGGCCAACGTCCTGACTTTC.